This TCR beta chain was retrieved from a study of shared clonotypes between healthy human individuals. The method was immunoSEQ multiplex PCR; TCRdb's version includes in-frame clones alone and lacks a portion of them. The top ten clones hold around 0.37% of a sample with about 2.4 million clones, approximately 93% of them seen once. Germline CDR1 WNHNN, CDR2 SYGVQD (reference sequence). The CDR3 spans 14 residues. The germline V and J ends were trimmed by 3 bases and 7 bases, with 13 bases remaining between them. This rearrangement joins TRBV10-1 to TRBJ2-1, with D possibly TRBD2 on 6 matching bases. Sequenced material: naive CD4+ T cells from PBMCs. The subset here: CD45RA+ positively selected. The TCR originated in a young man in good health. Some clones in this sample may be carry-over from other donors' samples. The CDR3 DNA follows: TGCGCCAGCAGTGATTCGGGAGTTCCGAATGAGCAGTTCTTC. Translation: CASSDSGVPNEQFF.